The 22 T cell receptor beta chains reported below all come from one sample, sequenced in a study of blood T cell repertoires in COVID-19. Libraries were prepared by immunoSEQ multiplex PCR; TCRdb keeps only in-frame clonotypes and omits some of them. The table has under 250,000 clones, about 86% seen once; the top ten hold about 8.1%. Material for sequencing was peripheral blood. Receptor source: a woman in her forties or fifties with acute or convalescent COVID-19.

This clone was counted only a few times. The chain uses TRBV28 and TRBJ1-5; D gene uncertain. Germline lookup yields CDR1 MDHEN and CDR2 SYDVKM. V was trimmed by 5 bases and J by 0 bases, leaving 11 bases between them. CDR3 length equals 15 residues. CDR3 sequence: CASSRVTPSNQPQHF. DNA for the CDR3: TGTGCCAGCAGTCGCGTGACACCTAGCAATCAGCCCCAGCATTTT. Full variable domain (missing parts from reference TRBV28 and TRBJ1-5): DVKVTQSSRYLVKRTGEKVFLECVQDMDHENMFWYRQDPGLGLRLIYFSYDVKMKEKGDIPEGYSVSREKKERFSLILESASTNQTSMYLCASSRVTPSNQPQHFGDGTRLSIL.

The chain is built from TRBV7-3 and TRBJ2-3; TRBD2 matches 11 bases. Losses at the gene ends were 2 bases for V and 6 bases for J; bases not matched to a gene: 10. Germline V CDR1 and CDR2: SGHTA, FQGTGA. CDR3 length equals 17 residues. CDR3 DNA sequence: TGTGCCAGCAGCTTAGGGGTTAGCGGGAGGGCCGGCGATACGCAGTATTTT. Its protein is CASSLGVSGRAGDTQYF.

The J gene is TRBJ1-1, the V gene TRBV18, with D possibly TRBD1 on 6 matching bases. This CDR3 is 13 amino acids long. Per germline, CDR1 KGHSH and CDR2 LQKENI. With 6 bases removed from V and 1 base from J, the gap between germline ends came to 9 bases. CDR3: CASSQDRNTEAFF. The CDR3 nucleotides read TGTGCCAGCTCCCAGGACAGGAACACTGAAGCTTTCTTT.

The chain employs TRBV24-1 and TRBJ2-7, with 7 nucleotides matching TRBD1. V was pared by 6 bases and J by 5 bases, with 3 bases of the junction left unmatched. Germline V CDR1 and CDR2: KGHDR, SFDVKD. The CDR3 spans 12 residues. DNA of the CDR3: TGTGCCACCAGTCGACAGGGTGACGAGCAGTACTTC. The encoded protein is CATSRQGDEQYF.

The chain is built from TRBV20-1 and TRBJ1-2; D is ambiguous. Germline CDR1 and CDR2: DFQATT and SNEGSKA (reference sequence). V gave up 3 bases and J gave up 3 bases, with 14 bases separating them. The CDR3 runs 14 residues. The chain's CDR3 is CSASRWSSDYGYTF. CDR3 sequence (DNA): TGCAGTGCTAGTCGTTGGAGTTCGGACTATGGCTACACCTTC.

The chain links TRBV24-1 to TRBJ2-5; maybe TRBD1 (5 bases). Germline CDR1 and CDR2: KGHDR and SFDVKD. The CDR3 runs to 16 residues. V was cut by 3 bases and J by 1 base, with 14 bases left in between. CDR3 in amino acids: CATSDVARGLQETQYF. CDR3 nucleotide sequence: TGTGCCACCAGTGATGTCGCAAGGGGCCTCCAAGAGACCCAGTACTTC.

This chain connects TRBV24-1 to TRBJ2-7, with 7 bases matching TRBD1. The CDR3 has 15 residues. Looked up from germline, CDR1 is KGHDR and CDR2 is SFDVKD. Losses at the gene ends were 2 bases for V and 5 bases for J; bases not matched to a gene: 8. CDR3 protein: CATSDSSTGSDEQYF. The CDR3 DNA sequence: TGTGCCACCAGTGATTCCTCGACAGGGTCCGACGAGCAGTACTTC.

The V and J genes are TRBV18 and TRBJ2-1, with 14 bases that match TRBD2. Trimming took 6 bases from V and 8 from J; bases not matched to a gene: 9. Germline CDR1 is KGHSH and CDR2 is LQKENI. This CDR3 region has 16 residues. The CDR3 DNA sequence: TGTGCCAGCTCGCCGGCGGGACTAGCGGGAGTCCATGAGCAGTTCTTC. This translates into CASSPAGLAGVHEQFF.

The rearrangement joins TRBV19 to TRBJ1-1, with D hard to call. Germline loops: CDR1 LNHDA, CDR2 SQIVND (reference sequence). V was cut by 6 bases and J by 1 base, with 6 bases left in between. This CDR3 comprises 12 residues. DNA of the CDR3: TGTGCCAGTAGCGGAGGGAACACTGAAGCTTTCTTT. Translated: CASSGGNTEAFF.

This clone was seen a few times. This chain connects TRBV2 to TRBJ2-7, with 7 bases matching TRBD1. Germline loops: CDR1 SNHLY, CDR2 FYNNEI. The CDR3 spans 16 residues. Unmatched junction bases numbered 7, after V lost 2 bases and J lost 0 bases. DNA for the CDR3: TGTGCCAGCAGTGAACCCGGGACAGTGAACTCCTACGAGCAGTACTTC. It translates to CASSEPGTVNSYEQYF.

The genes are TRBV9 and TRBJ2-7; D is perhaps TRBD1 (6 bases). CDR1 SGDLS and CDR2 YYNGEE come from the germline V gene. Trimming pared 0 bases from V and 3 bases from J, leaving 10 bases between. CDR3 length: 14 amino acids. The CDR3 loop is CASSVGTGNYEQYF. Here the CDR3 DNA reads TGTGCCAGCAGCGTAGGTACAGGGAACTACGAGCAGTACTTC. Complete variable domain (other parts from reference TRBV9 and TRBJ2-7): DSGVTQTPKHLITATGQRVTLRCSPRSGDLSVYWYQQSLDQGLQFLIQYYNGEERAKGNILERFSAQQFPDLHSELNLSSLELGDSALYFCASSVGTGNYEQYFGPGTRLTVT.

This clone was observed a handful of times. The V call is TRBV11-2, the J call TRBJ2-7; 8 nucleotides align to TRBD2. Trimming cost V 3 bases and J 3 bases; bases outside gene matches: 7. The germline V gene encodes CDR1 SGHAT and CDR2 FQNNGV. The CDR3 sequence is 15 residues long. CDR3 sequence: CASSFKAGAGYEQYF. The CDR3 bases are TGTGCCAGCAGCTTTAAAGCGGGAGCAGGCTACGAGCAGTACTTC.

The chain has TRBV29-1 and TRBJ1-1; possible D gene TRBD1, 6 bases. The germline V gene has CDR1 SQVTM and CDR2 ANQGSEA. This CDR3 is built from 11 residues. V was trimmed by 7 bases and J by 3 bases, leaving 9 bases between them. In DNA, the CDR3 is TGCAGCGCAGGGGTTTACACTGAAGCTTTCTTT. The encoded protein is CSAGVYTEAFF.

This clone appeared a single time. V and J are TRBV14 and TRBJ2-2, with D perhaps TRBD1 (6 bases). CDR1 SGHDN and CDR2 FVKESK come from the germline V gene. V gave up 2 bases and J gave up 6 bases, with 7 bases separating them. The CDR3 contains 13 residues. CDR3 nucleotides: TGTGCCAGCAGCCAAACAGGGCCCGGGGAGCTGTTTTTT. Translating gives CASSQTGPGELFF.

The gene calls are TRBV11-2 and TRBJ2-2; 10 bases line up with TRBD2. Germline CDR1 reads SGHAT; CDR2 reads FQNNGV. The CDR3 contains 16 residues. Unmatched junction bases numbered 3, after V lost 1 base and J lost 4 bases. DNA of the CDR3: TGTGCCAGCAGCTTAGGGGCTAGCGGGAGCACCGGGGAGCTGTTTTTT. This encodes CASSLGASGSTGELFF.

For the CDR3, the DNA is TGTGCCAGCAGCTTAGAGGACAGGGGCGAGCCCCAGCATTTT. Translation: CASSLEDRGEPQHF. V is TRBV7-8 and J is TRBJ1-5, with 9 bases matching TRBD1. Trimming took 1 base from V and 8 from J; bases not matched to a gene: 3. The CDR3 spans 14 residues. CDR1 and CDR2 (germline): SGHVS, FQNEAQ.

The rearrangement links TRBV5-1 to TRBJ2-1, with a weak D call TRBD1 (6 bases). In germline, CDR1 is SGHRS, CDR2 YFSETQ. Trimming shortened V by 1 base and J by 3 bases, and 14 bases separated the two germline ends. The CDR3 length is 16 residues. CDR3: CASSLLRGRDYNEQFF. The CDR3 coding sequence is TGCGCCAGCAGCTTGCTCAGGGGAAGGGACTACAATGAGCAGTTCTTC.

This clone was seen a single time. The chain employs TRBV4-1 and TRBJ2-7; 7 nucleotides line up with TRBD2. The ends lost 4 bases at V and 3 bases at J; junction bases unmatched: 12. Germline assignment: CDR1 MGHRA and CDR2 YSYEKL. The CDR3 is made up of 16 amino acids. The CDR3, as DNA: TGCGCCAGCAGCCCGGGAGCGGCGGGGGACGACTACGAGCAGTACTTC. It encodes CASSPGAAGDDYEQYF.

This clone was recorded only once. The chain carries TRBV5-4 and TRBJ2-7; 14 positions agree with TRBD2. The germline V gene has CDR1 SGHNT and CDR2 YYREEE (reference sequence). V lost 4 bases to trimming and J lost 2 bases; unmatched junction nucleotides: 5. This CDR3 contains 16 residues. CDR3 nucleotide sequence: TGTGCCAGCAGCCCTGGGACTAGCGGGAGAGCCTACGAGCAGTACTTC. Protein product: CASSPGTSGRAYEQYF.

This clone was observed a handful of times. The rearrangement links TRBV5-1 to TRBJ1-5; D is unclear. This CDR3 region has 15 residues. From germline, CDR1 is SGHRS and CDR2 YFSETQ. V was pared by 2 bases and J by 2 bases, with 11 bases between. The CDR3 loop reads CASSFDGKGNQPQHF. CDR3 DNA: TGCGCCAGCAGCTTCGACGGGAAAGGCAATCAGCCCCAGCATTTT.

The chain's CDR3 is CASSLDRFNVLTF. CDR3 bases: TGTGCCAGCAGCTTGGACAGGTTTAACGTCCTGACTTTC. The V and J genes are TRBV5-6 and TRBJ2-6, with D possibly being TRBD1 (5 bases). CDR1 is SGHDT, CDR2 YYEEEE, per germline. V lost 0 bases and J lost 10, with 8 bases in between. This CDR3 is built from 13 residues.

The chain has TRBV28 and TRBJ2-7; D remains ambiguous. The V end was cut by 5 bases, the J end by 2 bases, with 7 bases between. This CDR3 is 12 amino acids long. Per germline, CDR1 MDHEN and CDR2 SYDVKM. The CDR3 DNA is TGTGCCAGCAGTGAAACAGCCTACGAGCAGTACTTC. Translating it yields CASSETAYEQYF.